What follows are 10 T cell receptor beta chains derived from one specimen sequenced in a study of blood T cells in healthy people across ages. The use of a sample-barcoded 5' primer and a J-beta primer mix characterized a second PCR of about 7 to 12 cycles. TCRdb re-called the 5' RACE reads with MiXCR, one entry per CDR3 protein. Here the sample spans about 830,000 distinct CDR3 sequences, about 62% being singletons. The sequencing input was blood. These receptors were taken from a man younger than 45 in good health.

The V and J genes are TRBV30 and TRBJ2-7; D is ambiguous. The CDR3 has 12 residues. V shed 4 bases and J shed 7 bases, with 14 bases lying between them. Germline values: CDR1 GTSNPN, CDR2 SVGIG (reference sequence). The DNA for the CDR3 is TGTGCCTGGACCAACTCCCCAGCGGAGCAGTACTTC. Amino acid sequence: CAWTNSPAEQYF.

V is TRBV2 and J is TRBJ1-4, with a tentative D call TRBD1 (5 bases). The length of the CDR3 is 13 residues. Trimming took off 9 bases at V and 6 bases at J, with 14 bases between the two ends. Looked up from germline, CDR1 is SNHLY and CDR2 is FYNNEI. CDR3 residues: CASSPGPDEKLFF. The CDR3, as DNA: TGTGCCAGTAGTCCGGGGCCTGATGAAAAACTGTTTTTT.

This sequence joins TRBV6-2 or TRBV6-3 and TRBJ2-1, with 9 bases aligning to TRBD1. Germline V gene lookup returns CDR1 MNHEY and CDR2 SVGEGT. Trimming cost V 0 bases and J 6 bases; bases outside gene matches: 6. The CDR3 sequence is 16 residues long. In DNA form, the CDR3 reads TGTGCCAGCAGTTACTCGACACAGGGGGCACGCAATGAGCAGTTCTTC. Protein sequence: CASSYSTQGARNEQFF.

V gene TRBV5-1 combines with J gene TRBJ2-7, with 9 bases identical to TRBD1. The CDR3 spans 18 residues. In germline, CDR1 is SGHRS, CDR2 YFSETQ. Losses at the gene ends were 2 bases for V and 0 bases for J; bases not matched to a gene: 12. In DNA form, the CDR3 reads TGCGCCAGCAGCTTTGGCCTCCCAGGGACAGGGCTCTCCTACGAGCAGTACTTC. Translated: CASSFGLPGTGLSYEQYF.

CDR3 bases: TGTGCCAGCACCAGACACTGCACAGATACGCAGTATTTT. It specifies CASTRHCTDTQYF. J is TRBJ2-3 and V is TRBV12-3 or TRBV12-4; D gene uncertain. The V and J ends lost 7 bases and 1 base respectively, with 9 bases between them. This CDR3 has 13 amino acids.

This clonotype has only a few counts. This rearrangement joins TRBV20-1 to TRBJ2-1; D perhaps matches TRBD2 (6 bases). From germline, CDR1 is DFQATT and CDR2 SNEGSKA (reference sequence). There are 14 residues in the CDR3. Deletions cut 5 bases from V and 0 bases from J, with 11 bases between. The CDR3, as DNA: TGCAGTGCTGGGGACTTGAGCTCCTACAATGAGCAGTTCTTC. Translated: CSAGDLSSYNEQFF.

J is TRBJ2-5 and V is TRBV6-2 or TRBV6-3; a weak D match, TRBD2 (5 bases). The length of the CDR3 is 11 residues. Germline CDR1 and CDR2: MNHEY and SVGEGT. Trimming left V 8 bases short and J 11 bases short, with 15 bases between. The CDR3 protein is CASGSGIEQYF. CDR3 bases: TGTGCCAGCGGCTCGGGGATTGAGCAGTACTTC.

V gene TRBV28 combines with J gene TRBJ2-3; D not resolved. The germline V gene encodes CDR1 MDHEN and CDR2 SYDVKM. Trimming removed 6 bases at V and 4 bases at J, with 14 bases between. The CDR3 extends over 14 amino acids. The CDR3: CASSPVIPPDTQYF. As DNA, the CDR3 is TGTGCCAGCAGCCCCGTTATCCCACCAGATACGCAGTATTTT.

The chain links TRBV7-2 to TRBJ2-5; 10 nucleotides match TRBD2. The CDR3 totals 15 residues. The germline V gene encodes CDR1 SGHTA and CDR2 FQGNSA. J gave up 2 bases and V 4 bases, and 4 bases lay outside the gene matches. Here the CDR3 DNA reads TGTGCCAGCAGCTCTACGACTAGCGGGCAAGAGACCCAGTACTTC. Amino acid sequence: CASSSTTSGQETQYF. Combining the CDR3 with reference TRBV7-2 and TRBJ2-5 gives the whole variable domain GAGVSQSPSNKVTEKGKDVELRCDPISGHTALYWYRQSLGQGLEFLIYFQGNSAPDKSGLPSDRFSAERTGGSVSTLTIQRTQQEDSAVYLCASSSTTSGQETQYFGPGTRLLVL.

In its sample, this clonotype was seen a few times. This sequence joins TRBV7-9 and TRBJ1-2; D uncertain. Germline CDR1 reads SEHNR; CDR2 reads FQNEAQ (reference sequence). Trimming took 5 bases from V and 4 from J, leaving 8 bases between them. The CDR3 length is 12 residues. CDR3 region: CASSPDIYGYTF. CDR3 sequence (DNA): TGTGCCAGCAGCCCAGATATCTATGGCTACACCTTC.